The sequence of this T cell receptor beta chain was determined in a study of blood T cell repertoires in COVID-19. Overall study: COVID-19 samples, acute and convalescent, were from the United States, Italy and Spain. The cDNA or gDNA used as material had been derived from T cells, B-cell-depleted T cells, or PBMCs.

The table came from immunoSEQ multiplex PCR; TCRdb's copy has only in-frame clones and leaves some out. Among under 350,000 clones listed, over 85% were seen once. Recruited during active infection, patients (from Seattle) were subsequently followed longitudinally. The receptor was isolated from a woman aged 25 to 45 with COVID-19, enrolled during active disease. The specimen sequenced was peripheral blood.

CDR3 sequence (DNA): TGTGCCAGCAGTTGGACAGGGGTAAATCCCCAGCATTTT. Its protein product is CASSWTGVNPQHF. The chain recombines TRBV6-5 with TRBJ1-5, with 9 bases that match TRBD1. The V gene end was trimmed by 4 bases and the J gene end by 10 bases; junction bases not matched to a gene: 5. In germline, CDR1 is MNHEY, CDR2 SVGAGI. This CDR3 has 13 residues.